This TCR beta chain was recorded in a study of shared clonotypes between healthy human individuals. Study-wide findings and caveats: Relative to clonotypes present in all four donors, those not shared had lower generation probabilities. Larger estimated richness was generally recorded for naive subsets relative to memory subsets.

Remarks on this clone: Its antigen is as yet unknown.

Only CD45RO-negative cells positively selected for CCR7 counted as naive CD8 cells, so terminally differentiated effector memory CD45RA+ cells were excluded. Every subset had its genomic DNA shared out evenly among several immunoSEQ plates. When replicate PCRs were run on sorted subsets, they used 150 to 200 ng DNA, approximately 33,000 T cell genomes. Here immunoSEQ multiplex PCR was the method, and the copy in TCRdb shows in-frame clones only, minus some. The sample holds around 2,000,000 clones, about 93% seen once. The TCR originated in a man younger than 35 in good health. Some clones in this sample may be carry-over from other donors' samples. The material sequenced was naive CD8+ T cells from PBMCs.

CDR3 coding DNA: TGTGCCAGCAGTTTTTGGGGGGGTAGCACAGATACGCAGTATTTT. It translates to CASSFWGGSTDTQYF. V is TRBV28 and J is TRBJ2-3, with 7 bases aligning to TRBD2. Germline V lookup: CDR1 MDHEN, CDR2 SYDVKM. Germline trimming cut 3 bases from V and 0 bases from J; bases unmatched to any gene: 3. The CDR3 is made up of 15 amino acids.